The 24 T cell receptor beta chains given below trace back to one sample, sequenced in a study of shared clonotypes between healthy human individuals. Sequencing used immunoSEQ multiplex PCR; TCRdb keeps in-frame clones, though not all of them. The sample yields some 500,000 clones, less than 80% seen once. The sample taken for sequencing was PBMCs. All receptors come from a woman in her thirties or forties in good health. Some clones in this sample may be carry-over from other donors' samples.

The chain links TRBV12-1 to TRBJ1-1; no DNA check was done on the table's D call, TRBD1. TRBV12-1 is tagged as a pseudogene. This CDR3 is built from 16 residues. The CDR3: CASSLRQGARNTEAFF. DNA of the CDR3: TGTGCCAGCAGCCTAAGACAGGGGGCACGGAACACTGAAGCTTTCTTT.

V usage is TRBV11-2 and J usage is TRBJ2-7; tentatively, D is TRBD2 (5 bases). CDR3 length: 14 amino acids. With 1 base removed from V and 4 bases from J, the gap between germline ends came to 11 bases. Germline-derived CDR1 and CDR2 are SGHAT and FQNNGV. CDR3 nucleotides: TGTGCCAGCAGCTTAGGCGGGTTCTCGTACGAGCAGTACTTC. Translating gives CASSLGGFSYEQYF.

This clone was counted between two and nine times. The V call is TRBV6-1, the J call TRBJ2-7; possibly TRBD2 for D (6 bases). The germline V gene encodes CDR1 MNHNS and CDR2 SASEGT. V shed 9 bases and J shed 6 bases, with 21 bases lying between them. The CDR3 runs to 14 residues. CDR3 sequence: CASSGLGGASEQYF. Here the CDR3 DNA reads TGTGCCAGTTCAGGACTCGGAGGGGCCTCCGAGCAGTACTTC.

This chain uses TRBV29-1 with TRBJ2-7; TRBD2 might be the D (6 bases). Germline lookup yields CDR1 SQVTM and CDR2 ANQGSEA. The germline V and J ends were trimmed by 4 bases and 5 bases, with 9 bases remaining between them. The CDR3 covers 11 residues. CDR3 in amino acids: CSVGGVHEQYF. The CDR3 DNA reads TGCAGCGTTGGCGGGGTCCACGAGCAGTACTTC.

The chain uses TRBV4-3 and TRBJ2-5, with 9 bases fitting TRBD1. Gene TRBJ2-7 matches the end of the DNA better, so the J call may be wrong. CDR1 LGHNA and CDR2 YSLEER come from the germline V gene. The CDR3 has 16 amino acids. In nucleotides, the CDR3 is TGCGCCAGCAGCCAAGATTCAGGGACAGGGTTCCACGAGCAGTACTTC. Protein product: CASSQDSGTGFHEQYF.

The CDR3 bases are TGTGCCAGCAGCAGGGCCGGGGGGACAGGGGTGTGGGGGGCCAACGTCCTGACTTTC. Its protein is CASSRAGGTGVWGANVLTF. The rearrangement links TRBV5-4 to TRBJ2-6; TRBD1 agrees at 10 bases. The CDR3 is made up of 19 amino acids. Germline V CDR1 and CDR2: SGHNT, YYREEE (reference sequence). V trimming: 4 bases; J trimming: 4 bases; junction bases outside the gene matches: 14.

This clone has just one count. The chain is built from TRBV27 and TRBJ2-2; 8 bases are a match to TRBD1. Trimming removed 6 bases from V and 2 bases from J; junction bases left unmatched: 5. Germline V gene lookup returns CDR1 MNHEY and CDR2 SMNVEV (reference sequence). The CDR3 sequence is 15 residues long. DNA for the CDR3: TGTGCCAGCAGACCGACAGGGGTCAACACCGGGGAGCTGTTTTTT. Translation gives CASRPTGVNTGELFF.

The V and J genes are TRBV28 and TRBJ2-2, with D possibly being TRBD2 (6 bases). From germline, CDR1 is MDHEN and CDR2 SYDVKM. This CDR3 contains 14 residues. Trimming removed 5 bases from V and 5 bases from J, with 12 bases in between. The CDR3 loop reads CASSETGDTGELFF. CDR3 in DNA: TGTGCCAGCAGTGAGACGGGAGATACCGGGGAGCTGTTTTTT.

Ten or more counts support this clone. The chain employs TRBV6-6 and TRBJ1-5; D is unclear. The germline V gene has CDR1 MNHNY and CDR2 SVGAGI (reference sequence). This CDR3 comprises 12 residues. V was shortened by 2 bases and J by 7 bases, with 6 bases between the two germline ends. For the CDR3, the DNA is TGTGCCAGCAGTTACGTAGAACAGCCCCAGCATTTT. It yields the protein CASSYVEQPQHF.

In the case of this clone: A read error may account for a junction end that differs from germline. The V and J genes are TRBV15 and TRBJ2-5; no firm D call. Germline V gene lookup returns CDR1 LNHNV and CDR2 YYDKDF (reference sequence). This CDR3 is built from 9 residues. DNA for the CDR3: TGTGCCACCAGCAGAGATCGCAACTTC. It specifies CATSRDRNF.

This clone was counted between two and nine times. This chain uses TRBV2 with TRBJ1-1; tentatively, D is TRBD1 (5 bases). The length of the CDR3 is 14 residues. Trimming took 6 bases from V and 5 from J, leaving 16 bases between them. Germline lookup yields CDR1 SNHLY and CDR2 FYNNEI. Written as DNA, the CDR3 is TGTGCCAGCAGACAGACAGATGGGGGGACTGAAGCTTTCTTT. Translated, it gives CASRQTDGGTEAFF. Combining the CDR3 with reference TRBV2 and TRBJ1-1 gives the whole variable domain EPEVTQTPSHQVTQMGQEVILRCVPISNHLYFYWYRQILGQKVEFLVSFYNNEISEKSEIFDDQFSVERPDGSNFTLKIRSTKLEDSAMYFCASRQTDGGTEAFFGQGTRLTVV.

CDR3 nucleotide sequence: TGTGCCAGCAGCTTGAGGACACCCTCCTACGAGCAGTACTTC. It yields the protein CASSLRTPSYEQYF. This sequence joins TRBV7-2 and TRBJ2-7; maybe TRBD1 (5 bases). The CDR3 has 14 residues. The V gene's germline CDR1 is SGHTA and CDR2 FQGNSA. Trimming pared 3 bases from V and 0 bases from J, leaving 9 bases between. Supplemented by reference TRBV7-2 and TRBJ2-7, the full variable domain reads GAGVSQSPSNKVTEKGKDVELRCDPISGHTALYWYRQSLGQGLEFLIYFQGNSAPDKSGLPSDRFSAERTGGSVSTLTIQRTQQEDSAVYLCASSLRTPSYEQYFGPGTRLTVT.

J is TRBJ1-5 and V is TRBV4-3; 8 nucleotides agree with TRBD1. Germline V gives CDR1 LGHNA, CDR2 YSLEER. The CDR3 spans 15 residues. V lost 4 bases and J lost 0; bases outside the gene matches: 2. The CDR3 DNA follows: TGCGCCAGCAGCCGTGGGACAGGTAGCAATCAGCCCCAGCATTTT. This translates into CASSRGTGSNQPQHF.

The chain employs TRBV5-1 and TRBJ2-1, with 9 positions matching TRBD2. There are 15 residues in the CDR3. Germline assignment: CDR1 SGHRS and CDR2 YFSETQ. The junction had 3 bases not matched to a gene; V was cut back by 0 bases and J by 5 bases. CDR3 protein: CASSLDSGRHNEQFF. For the CDR3, the DNA is TGCGCCAGCAGCTTGGATAGCGGGAGACACAATGAGCAGTTCTTC.

The chain couples TRBV6-1 to TRBJ2-7; TRBD1 matches at 7 bases. The J segment lost 5 bases and the V segment lost 5 bases, leaving 6 bases of the junction unmatched. The germline gives CDR1 MNHNS, CDR2 SASEGT. The CDR3 runs 13 residues. The CDR3 DNA sequence: TGTGCCAGCAGTCTACAGGGGAACCACGAGCAGTACTTC. This sequence encodes CASSLQGNHEQYF.

V is TRBV19 and J is TRBJ1-2; D gene uncertain. Trimming pared 6 bases from V and 0 bases from J, leaving 11 bases between. Looked up from germline, CDR1 is LNHDA and CDR2 is SQIVND (reference sequence). The CDR3 has 14 amino acids. In nucleotides, the CDR3 is TGTGCCAGTAGGTACCTGACGGCTAACTATGGCTACACCTTC. It codes for CASRYLTANYGYTF.

DNA for the CDR3: TGTGCCTGGAACAGGGTCACGGGAAACACCATATATTTT. Translated, it gives CAWNRVTGNTIYF. V gene TRBV30 combines with J gene TRBJ1-3; tentative D call: TRBD1 (6 bases). Germline V lookup: CDR1 GTSNPN, CDR2 SVGIG (reference sequence). The CDR3 spans 13 residues. Trimming shortened V by 4 bases and J by 4 bases, and 11 bases separated the two germline ends.

This clone was picked up many times. V usage is TRBV10-2 and J usage is TRBJ2-7; tentative D call: TRBD1 (5 bases). Germline V gene data show CDR1 as WSHSY and CDR2 as SAAADI. The CDR3 totals 14 residues. V was trimmed by 3 bases and J by 6 bases, leaving 15 bases between them. The chain's CDR3 is CASSDSDTATEQYF. The CDR3 coding sequence is TGCGCCAGCAGTGACTCGGACACCGCGACCGAGCAGTACTTC.

V and J are TRBV5-6 and TRBJ2-1; D may correspond to TRBD1 or TRBD2 (6 bases each). Germline values: CDR1 SGHDT, CDR2 YYEEEE. Deletions cut 3 bases from V and 5 bases from J, with 18 bases between. This CDR3 spans 16 amino acids. CDR3 DNA: TGTGCCAGCAGCTGGGGGCGGAGGGCTTTAAACAATGAGCAGTTCTTC. This codes for CASSWGRRALNNEQFF.

The chain joins TRBV12-1 to TRBJ2-3; TRBD2 reflects the table's D call only, with no check against the DNA. TRBV12-1 is an annotated pseudogene. The CDR3 spans 19 residues. This CDR3 is CASSFGNFQRESGTDTQYF. The CDR3 DNA follows: TGTGCCAGCAGCTTTGGTAACTTCCAGCGGGAGTCAGGTACAGATACGCAGTATTTT.

This clone was recorded only once. This chain links TRBV5-4 with TRBJ2-1, with 9 bases aligning to TRBD2. CDR1 is SGHNT and CDR2 is YYREEE in the germline V gene (reference sequence). V dropped 4 bases and J dropped 4; count of bases not matched to a gene: 9. The CDR3 is 16 amino acids. This CDR3 is CASSPGAGGSYNEQFF. The CDR3 DNA is TGTGCCAGCAGCCCTGGAGCGGGAGGTTCTTACAATGAGCAGTTCTTC.

V gene TRBV5-4 combines with J gene TRBJ1-1; D perhaps matches TRBD1 (5 bases). V shed 2 bases and J shed 4 bases, with 9 bases lying between them. This CDR3 has 13 amino acids. Germline CDR1 reads SGHNT; CDR2 reads YYREEE (reference sequence). The DNA for the CDR3 is TGTGCCAGCAGCTTCAGGGCGAGCACTGAAGCTTTCTTT. Its translation is CASSFRASTEAFF.

The V call is TRBV4-1, the J call TRBJ2-7; 7 nucleotides align to TRBD1. CDR1 and CDR2 from the germline V gene are MGHRA and YSYEKL. The CDR3 is made up of 16 amino acids. Unmatched junction bases numbered 10, after V lost 4 bases and J lost 1 base. CDR3 coding DNA: TGCGCCAGCAGCCTTGCCGGGACAGCCTCTTCCTACGAGCAGTACTTC. Protein product: CASSLAGTASSYEQYF.

In the case of this clone: This likely stems from a read error, as it lies one base from a far larger clone. The chain joins TRBV6-6 to TRBJ1-1; no definite D call. The germline CDR1 and CDR2 sequences are MNHNY and SVGAGI (reference sequence). Deletions cut 10 bases from V and 1 base from J, with 13 bases between. The CDR3 contains 13 residues. CDR3 nucleotides: TGTGCCATTCGACGGCCCCAGAACACTGAAGCTTTCTTT. Its translation is CAIRRPQNTEAFF.